Below, 20 T cell receptor beta chains from the same sample are listed, as sequenced in a study of blood T cell repertoires in COVID-19 (dated by TCRdb to the early 2020s). Libraries were made using the immunoSEQ multiplex PCR assay. TCRdb took over this immuneACCESS table, retaining in-frame rearrangements with V and J assigned. Such tables are incomplete; in checked studies, under half of the missing clones stem from an unresolved V gene, and the remainder is unexplained. The sample contains roughly 150,000 clones, around 88% of them found a single time. Roughly 19% of the sample is held by the ten biggest clonotypes. The sample taken for sequencing was peripheral blood. These receptors were taken from a woman aged 65 to 85 who had recovered from COVID-19.

The genes are TRBV5-4 and TRBJ2-7; TRBD1 aligns across 8 bases. V lost 4 bases, J lost 1 base, and 4 bases stayed unmatched. The CDR3 is 14 residues long. Per the germline V gene, CDR1 is SGHNT and CDR2 is YYREEE (reference sequence). CDR3 sequence: CASSLRQGSYEQYF. Written as DNA, the CDR3 is TGTGCCAGCAGCCTAAGACAGGGGTCCTACGAGCAGTACTTC. The full variable domain, rest sourced from reference TRBV5-4 and TRBJ2-7, is ETGVTQSPTHLIKTRGQQVTLRCSSQSGHNTVSWYQQALGQGPQFIFQYYREEENGRGNFPPRFSGLQFPNYSSELNVNALELDDSALYLCASSLRQGSYEQYFGPGTRLTVT.

Concerning this clone itself: This sample also contains other DNA sequences that code for the same CDR3. V usage is TRBV7-8 and J usage is TRBJ2-5; no reliable D call. The CDR3 has 11 amino acids. Trimming removed 5 bases from V and 2 bases from J, with 3 bases in between. Germline CDR1 SGHVS, CDR2 FQNEAQ. In DNA form, the CDR3 reads TGTGCCAGCAGCCCACAAGAGACCCAGTACTTC. Its protein product is CASSPQETQYF.

V usage is TRBV3-1 (or the pseudogene TRBV3-2) and J usage is TRBJ1-2, with no clear D. Trimming removed 10 bases at V and 2 bases at J, with 17 bases between. CDR1 LGHDT and CDR2 YNNKEL come from the germline V gene (reference sequence). This CDR3 contains 14 residues. CDR3 in amino acids: CATNTPGANYGYTF. The CDR3 coding sequence is TGTGCCACCAACACCCCCGGAGCCAACTATGGCTACACCTTC.

This clone was seen a handful of times. The genes are TRBV20-1 and TRBJ2-7, with D possibly being TRBD1 (5 bases). Germline loops: CDR1 DFQATT, CDR2 SNEGSKA (reference sequence). V was pared by 6 bases and J by 8 bases, with 14 bases between. This CDR3 has 11 amino acids. DNA for the CDR3: TGCAGTGCCCCGAGTGGGGCGCAGCAGTACTTC. Encoded protein: CSAPSGAQQYF.

This chain links TRBV5-6 with TRBJ2-1; 8 bases fit TRBD2. Germline V lookup: CDR1 SGHDT, CDR2 YYEEEE. The CDR3 runs to 17 residues. After removal of 4 bases from V and 0 bases from J, the junction contained 9 bases not matched to a gene. CDR3 sequence reads: CASSPPGGPNSYNEQFF. The DNA for the CDR3 is TGTGCCAGCAGCCCACCGGGGGGGCCAAACTCCTACAATGAGCAGTTCTTC.

J is TRBJ1-4 and V is TRBV19; possibly TRBD1 for D (6 bases). The V and J ends lost 3 bases and 7 bases respectively, with 18 bases between them. The CDR3 contains 16 residues. Germline-derived CDR1 and CDR2 are LNHDA and SQIVND (reference sequence). Here the CDR3 reads CASSMVDSRGGEKLFF. The CDR3 DNA reads TGTGCCAGTAGTATGGTGGACAGTAGGGGTGGTGAAAAACTGTTTTTT.

The chain combines TRBV10-3 with TRBJ2-7; the D gene is possibly TRBD2 (6 bases). In germline, CDR1 is ENHRY, CDR2 SYGVKD. The CDR3 runs 12 residues. The V end lost 1 base, the J end lost 5 bases, and 6 bases lay between the germline ends. This CDR3 is CAISEWGDEQYF. Written as DNA, the CDR3 is TGTGCCATCAGTGAGTGGGGGGACGAGCAGTACTTC.

On this clone: At the DNA level, this CDR3 is encoded by other sequences in the same sample as well. This chain links TRBV5-1 with TRBJ1-1; no definite D call. The V end lost 0 bases, the J end lost 1 base, and 7 bases lay between the germline ends. The CDR3 consists of 14 residues. The V gene's germline CDR1 is SGHRS and CDR2 YFSETQ. The CDR3 DNA reads TGCGCCAGCAGCTTGGTTGCAGGGAACACTGAAGCTTTCTTT. Translating it yields CASSLVAGNTEAFF.

This clone was observed a handful of times. The gene calls are TRBV6-5 and TRBJ2-7; 8 positions agree with TRBD2. After removal of 6 bases from V and 7 bases from J, the junction contained 11 bases not matched to a gene. The CDR3 extends over 14 amino acids. The germline V gene encodes CDR1 MNHEY and CDR2 SVGAGI. The CDR3 here is CASRPPAGGREQYF. CDR3 sequence (DNA): TGTGCCAGCAGGCCCCCCGCGGGGGGTCGAGAGCAGTACTTC.

The chain combines TRBV7-3 with TRBJ2-5; D gene unclear. Trimming took 3 bases from V and 5 from J, leaving 10 bases between them. The CDR3 has 13 amino acids. CDR1 SGHTA and CDR2 FQGTGA come from the germline V gene. The CDR3 reads CASSFGPRETQYF. CDR3 in DNA: TGTGCCAGCAGCTTTGGGCCTCGGGAGACCCAGTACTTC.

The DNA for the CDR3 is TGTGCCAGCAGCCTAGGGACTAGCGGGGCTCTTGGGCCGGGTGAGCAGTTCTTC. It translates to CASSLGTSGALGPGEQFF. The chain combines TRBV6-2 or TRBV6-3 with TRBJ2-1; 13 bases align to TRBD2. The CDR3 totals 18 residues. Per germline, CDR1 MNHEY and CDR2 SVGEGT. J lost 9 bases, V lost 6 bases, and 17 bases had no gene match.

The rearrangement joins TRBV7-9 to TRBJ2-3, with 12 bases identical to TRBD2. V lost 2 bases and J lost 0; bases outside the gene matches: 0. The CDR3 has 16 amino acids. CDR1 and CDR2 from the germline V gene are SEHNR and FQNEAQ (reference sequence). Here the CDR3 DNA reads TGTGCCAGCAGCTTACTAGCGGGAGGGAGCACAGATACGCAGTATTTT. It encodes CASSLLAGGSTDTQYF.

V usage is TRBV6-6 and J usage is TRBJ2-1, with D perhaps TRBD1 (5 bases). The V and J ends lost 3 bases and 7 bases respectively, with 16 bases between them. There are 15 residues in the CDR3. Germline lookup yields CDR1 MNHNY and CDR2 SVGAGI (reference sequence). Here the CDR3 DNA reads TGTGCCAGCAGTTATTTGGTGACAGAAGGAAATGAGCAGTTCTTC. Translation: CASSYLVTEGNEQFF.

The chain links TRBV10-3 to TRBJ2-1; the match to TRBD1 covers 7 bases. CDR3 size: 14 residues. CDR1 ENHRY and CDR2 SYGVKD come from the germline V gene. The V and J ends lost 4 bases and 0 bases, in that order; junction bases with no gene match: 0. CDR3 loop: CAISGDSSYNEQFF. The DNA of the CDR3 is TGTGCCATCAGTGGGGACAGCTCCTACAATGAGCAGTTCTTC.

The chain employs TRBV7-3 and TRBJ2-1, with TRBD2 matching 14 bases. CDR3 size: 19 residues. V lost 5 bases to trimming and J lost 7 bases; unmatched junction nucleotides: 16. Germline CDR1 SGHTA, CDR2 FQGTGA. The CDR3 sequence is CASSPRGTSGGDPPNEQFF. CDR3 in DNA: TGTGCCAGCAGCCCCCGGGGGACTAGCGGGGGAGACCCCCCAAATGAGCAGTTCTTC.

The table lists this clone with a count of one. The rearrangement joins TRBV9 to TRBJ2-1; 7 bases agree with TRBD2. Germline V gives CDR1 SGDLS, CDR2 YYNGEE. V shed 0 bases and J 0 bases; nucleotides not matched to a gene: 6. This CDR3 region has 17 residues. The CDR3 DNA follows: TGTGCCAGCAGCGTAGGGGGTAGCGGGTTCTCCTACAATGAGCAGTTCTTC. As protein: CASSVGGSGFSYNEQFF.

This chain uses TRBV5-1 with TRBJ2-5, with D perhaps matching TRBD2 (5 bases). CDR3 length: 15 amino acids. V lost 6 bases to trimming and J lost 1 base, with 16 bases between them. Germline values: CDR1 SGHRS, CDR2 YFSETQ. CDR3 nucleotides: TGCGCCAGCACCCCGCGTGTGGCGGGCCAAGAGACCCAGTACTTC. This translates into CASTPRVAGQETQYF.

This sequence joins TRBV28 and TRBJ2-1; D remains ambiguous. The germline V gene has CDR1 MDHEN and CDR2 SYDVKM. The CDR3 consists of 15 residues. Trimming shortened V by 2 bases and J by 0 bases, and 8 bases separated the two germline ends. DNA of the CDR3: TGTGCCAGCAGTTTAGCGGCGAGCTCCTACAATGAGCAGTTCTTC. Its translation: CASSLAASSYNEQFF.

This chain connects TRBV19 to TRBJ1-5; 10 nucleotides agree with TRBD1. Unmatched junction bases numbered 15, after V lost 5 bases and J lost 11 bases. This CDR3 contains 16 residues. Germline V gives CDR1 LNHDA, CDR2 SQIVND (reference sequence). CDR3 loop: CASSPRDRGDQGTQHF. CDR3 nucleotides: TGTGCCAGTAGTCCCCGGGACAGGGGAGATCAGGGGACCCAGCATTTT.

There are a few counts of this clone. The CDR3 sequence is CASSLSRDTQYF. The DNA for the CDR3 is TGTGCCAGCAGTTTATCCCGAGATACGCAGTATTTT. The gene calls are TRBV27 and TRBJ2-3; D ambiguous. CDR1 and CDR2 from the germline V gene are MNHEY and SMNVEV (reference sequence). The CDR3 is 12 residues long. Trimming left V 0 bases short and J 5 bases short, with 3 bases between.